Following are 7 T cell receptor beta chains from one sample sequenced in a study of shared clonotypes between healthy human individuals. Selected positively for CCR7 and CD45RO-negative, naive CD8 cells excluded terminally differentiated effector memory CD45RA+ cells. Data came from immunoSEQ multiplex PCR; TCRdb stores just in-frame clones and leaves some out. Among almost 700,000 clones, approximately 90% were seen once, and the ten largest hold more than 20%. The source material was naive CD8+ T cells sorted from blood. Source of these receptors: a man aged 25 to 45 in good health.

This chain links TRBV28 with TRBJ2-7; tentatively, D is TRBD2 (5 bases). V gave up 7 bases and J gave up 5 bases, with 15 bases separating them. Looked up from germline, CDR1 is MDHEN and CDR2 is SYDVKM. The CDR3 has 13 residues. The CDR3 DNA sequence: TGTGCCAGCACAACGGGGAGTTGGAACGAGCAGTACTTC. The encoded protein is CASTTGSWNEQYF.

The V gene is TRBV18, the J gene TRBJ2-5; tentatively, D is TRBD2 (5 bases). Germline V gene sequence: CDR1 KGHSH, CDR2 LQKENI. V was clipped by 2 bases and J by 5 bases, with 15 bases between them. The CDR3 contains 15 residues. CDR3 protein: CASSPTRPRGETQYF. The CDR3, as DNA: TGTGCCAGCTCACCAACGAGACCCCGAGGGGAGACCCAGTACTTC.

The chain has TRBV28 and TRBJ2-7; D unclear. The ends were cut back, 6 bases at V and 1 base at J, with 13 bases in the middle. This CDR3 spans 14 amino acids. Germline V gene data show CDR1 as MDHEN and CDR2 as SYDVKM. The CDR3 region is CASSPLWGSYEQYF. CDR3 sequence (DNA): TGTGCCAGCAGCCCTTTGTGGGGTTCCTACGAGCAGTACTTC.

The chain employs TRBV7-9 and TRBJ1-2; D unresolved. Germline V lookup: CDR1 SEHNR, CDR2 FQNEAQ (reference sequence). This CDR3 has 15 residues. V shed 5 bases and J shed 8 bases, with 21 bases lying between them. The CDR3 loop reads CASSNRREEGGGYTF. DNA for the CDR3: TGTGCCAGCAGCAACCGGAGGGAGGAGGGCGGAGGCTACACCTTC.

In the case of this clone: The same CDR3 also results from other DNA sequences found in this sample. The V call is TRBV19, the J call TRBJ1-5; D is unclear. This CDR3 spans 15 amino acids. V shed 1 base and J shed 1 base, with 8 bases lying between them. Looked up from germline, CDR1 is LNHDA and CDR2 is SQIVND (reference sequence). CDR3 in amino acids: CASSIVGGSNQPQHF. DNA for the CDR3: TGTGCCAGTAGTATAGTTGGAGGGAGCAATCAGCCCCAGCATTTT.

This clone was detected only a few times. The DNA for the CDR3 is TGTGCCAGCAGCTTCTCGGGGGCCTCTGAAGCTTTCTTT. It translates to CASSFSGASEAFF. The chain carries TRBV7-6 and TRBJ1-1; possible D gene TRBD1, 6 bases. Germline loops: CDR1 SGHVS, CDR2 FNYEAQ. The CDR3 length is 13 residues. V was pared by 3 bases and J by 6 bases, with 11 bases between.

This clone was counted a single time. This chain uses TRBV7-3 with TRBJ2-1; D is uncertain. This CDR3 comprises 15 residues. Trimming shortened V by 2 bases and J by 0 bases, and 8 bases separated the two germline ends. The V gene's germline CDR1 is SGHTA and CDR2 FQGTGA. CDR3 nucleotides: TGTGCCAGCAGCTTACCGAGTAGCTCCTACAATGAGCAGTTCTTC. The encoded protein is CASSLPSSSYNEQFF. Using reference TRBV7-3 and TRBJ2-1 for the parts outside the CDR3, the full variable domain is GAGVSQTPSNKVTEKGKYVELRCDPISGHTALYWYRQSLGQGPEFLIYFQGTGAADDSGLPNDRFFAVRPEGSVSTLKIQRTERGDSAVYLCASSLPSSSYNEQFFGPGTRLTVL.